The rows below give T cell receptor beta chains drawn from one sample of a study of response to subunit inactivated influenza vaccine. TCRdb analysed the RT-PCR reads with MiXCR anew, one entry per CDR3 protein. Of about 540,000 distinct CDR3 sequences detected, roughly 15% appear once; the ten largest clones hold over 8.5%. This material consisted of PBMCs from blood, taken 12 days after vaccination. The source is a man in his forties or fifties who received an inactivated influenza vaccine. The CDR3 runs from the conserved cysteine through the conserved F or W. A D gene is named only where the DNA matches it firmly. The size entry is marked missing in some rows and otherwise reads once, few, many or a size class.

d_call	v_call	clone_size	j_call	cdr3_aa	cdr3_nt
TRBD1	TRBV6-2/TRBV6-3	NA	TRBJ2-3	CASSYSANPGQASSTDTQYF	TGTGCCAGCAGTTACTCGGCGAACCCCGGACAGGCCTCTAGCACAGATACGCAGTATTTT
TRBD1	TRBV16	NA	TRBJ1-5	CASSRRDRAQPQHF	TGTGCCAGCAGCCGAAGAGACAGGGCTCAGCCCCAGCATTTT
NA	TRBV7-2	few	TRBJ2-2	CASSLRTGLTGELFF	TGTGCCAGCAGCTTAAGAACAGGGCTCACCGGGGAGCTGTTTTTT
TRBD1	TRBV14	few	TRBJ2-1	CASATGGYNEQFF	TGTGCCAGCGCGACAGGGGGTTACAATGAGCAGTTCTTC
TRBD2	TRBV7-6	NA	TRBJ2-1	CASSLVISGGPHSYNEQFF	TGTGCCAGCAGCTTAGTTATTAGCGGGGGGCCCCATTCCTACAATGAGCAGTTCTTC
TRBD1	TRBV7-2	NA	TRBJ1-2	CASTRQGTLHTF	TGTGCCAGCACCCGACAGGGCACCCTTCACACCTTC
NA	TRBV5-1	NA	TRBJ2-3	CASSLHPGEDTDTQYF	TGCGCCAGCAGCTTGCATCCCGGGGAGGACACAGATACGCAGTATTTT
NA	TRBV6-2/TRBV6-3	few	TRBJ1-1	CASSYFTTLFHTEAFF	TGTGCCAGCAGTTACTTTACGACACTTTTCCACACTGAAGCTTTCTTT
NA	TRBV10-3	few	TRBJ2-3	CAISVGGTEGTDTQYF	TGTGCCATCAGTGTTGGGGGGACAGAGGGCACAGATACGCAGTATTTT
NA	TRBV4-3	many	TRBJ1-1	CASSQSEGTEAFF	TGCGCCAGCAGCCAAAGCGAGGGAACGGAAGCTTTCTTT
NA	TRBV7-2	NA	TRBJ2-7	CASSLRGQVKGEQYF	TGTGCCAGCAGCCTACGGGGCCAAGTGAAAGGCGAGCAGTACTTC
NA	TRBV18	NA	TRBJ2-7	CASSPRGTGPYEQYF	TGTGCCAGCTCACCACGCGGGACGGGGCCCTACGAGCAGTACTTC
TRBD2	TRBV20-1	NA	TRBJ2-1	CSARDRQREMGNEQFF	TGCAGTGCTAGAGATCGCCAGCGGGAGATGGGTAATGAGCAGTTCTTC
TRBD2	TRBV15	NA	TRBJ2-1	CATSRVGGGYNEQFF	TGTGCCACCAGCAGAGTTGGCGGGGGTTACAATGAGCAGTTCTTC
TRBD1	TRBV20-1	NA	TRBJ1-2	CSASLGQEGYTF	TGCAGTGCTAGTCTCGGACAGGAAGGCTACACCTTC
TRBD1	TRBV25-1	NA	TRBJ2-5	CASSAGTGYQETQYF	TGTGCCAGCAGTGCCGGGACAGGCTACCAAGAGACCCAGTACTTC
NA	TRBV7-8	NA	TRBJ2-3	CASSPLSQPDTQYF	TGTGCCAGCAGCCCCCTCTCCCAGCCTGATACGCAGTATTTT
NA	TRBV14	few	TRBJ1-5	CASSGGGANSNQPQHF	TGTGCCAGCAGCGGCGGAGGGGCTAATAGCAATCAGCCCCAGCATTTT
NA	TRBV7-2	many	TRBJ2-3	CASSLAIVGSTRTDTQYF	TGTGCCAGCAGCTTAGCGATCGTGGGATCAACCCGCACAGATACGCAGTATTTT
NA	TRBV6-6	NA	TRBJ2-5	CASSRGEQTQYF	TGTGCCAGCAGTCGAGGGGAGCAGACCCAGTACTTC
NA	TRBV4-3	many	TRBJ2-7	CASSQDVSYYEQYF	TGCGCCAGCAGCCAAGATGTAAGCTACTACGAGCAGTACTTC
NA	TRBV7-8	NA	TRBJ2-3	CASSLPRSDTQYF	TGTGCCAGCAGCTTACCCCGGTCAGATACGCAGTATTTT
NA	TRBV28	few	TRBJ2-5	CASEGGHQETQYF	TGTGCCTCCGAGGGGGGGCACCAAGAGACCCAGTACTTC
NA	TRBV29-1	many	TRBJ2-3	CSVEDERAATDTQYF	TGCAGCGTTGAAGATGAGCGGGCAGCCACAGATACGCAGTATTTT